This record looks at one T cell receptor (beta chain) sequence and its context. It has no known antigen specificity. Base qualities are missing; no much larger clone stands one base away. According to the study, the label for this sample's time point signals: about 28 days (+/-7) after the second vaccine dose. AZD1222 recipients whose second dose came at about 4 weeks and those whose second dose came at about 12 weeks were combined into one group, since spike-specific TCR depth and breadth did not differ between the two schedules. Vaccinee samples came from UK trials COV001 and COV002, including a single-blind randomized controlled phase 2/3 trial of AZD1222 (ChAdOx1 nCoV-19) in healthy adults. For TCRbeta chain sequencing, PBMC samples from trial participants were taken at day 0 and at day 28 after the second dose. These data originate in a study of T cell responses to AZD1222 COVID-19 vaccine (dated by TCRdb to 2020 to 2023). As for the study more broadly: TCR sequencing was performed for fewer than 250 trial participants, of whom approximately 200 were given two doses of AZD1222 and about 25 were given two doses of MenACWY control vaccine. Trial participants were enrolled by age into subgroups of 18-55, 56-69 and 70-plus years, and about 150, 27 and 61 TCR-sequenced participants, respectively, were included in these subgroups. General findings and caveats noted by the study authors: In the small 56-69-year group, the increase in depth fell short of significance, most likely because of low power. Epitopes outside the regions mutated in the B.1.351 and B.1.1.7 variants were reportedly recognized by nearly half of the unique spike-specific TCRs. Spike-specific TCR breadth and depth rose significantly after two AZD1222 doses compared with day 0 and with MenACWY recipients. Most participants were white British and females outnumbered males, and the authors suggested that clonal diversity may have been underestimated. Vaccine-associated CD4 TCRs spanned the whole spike protein, with dominant responses in regions 160-218 and 743-854. Conclusions about previously exposed vaccinees are limited, since just a handful of AZD1222 recipients were seropositive for SARS-CoV-2 at baseline. Because no day 14 peak-response samples were available, repertoires were characterized only after the peak T cell response.

The CDR3 regions of human TCRbeta chains were analyzed by immunosequencing. As for the authors' bioinformatics: TCRs in the repertoires were matched against a reference library of SARS-CoV-2-specific TCRs that had been generated with the MIRA antigen-specificity platform. Breadth was defined as the fraction of unique TCRs that were SARS-CoV-2-associated. Depth was defined as the fraction of total T cells that were SARS-CoV-2-associated. Each spike-specific TCR was assigned to its reactive spike region and to a CD4 or CD8 class using the MIRA data. Log10-transformed breadth and depth values were compared by one-way ANOVA with Sidak's multiple comparisons tests. As stored in TCRdb, this immuneACCESS dataset retains in-frame rearrangements with V and J assigned. A fraction of the clones does not appear; measured against another copy, unresolved V genes explain less than half of the discrepancy, and the remainder lacks a known reason. The D gene and trimming were derived from the DNA, and the V and J assignments and clone size from that table. The sample data list more than 95,000 clones, and roughly 84% of these were observed just once. The ten largest clones take up roughly a quarter of the sample.

The CDR3 spans 15 residues, from the cysteine through the phenylalanine. The entry retains the CDR3 DNA only, 45 bases that are in frame from base 1. CDR1 and CDR2, per the germline V gene (reference sequence), are MNHEY and SMNVEV. The junction carries 15 bases between V and J, which are trimmed by 4 bases and 2 bases respectively. This clonotype originated in an adult who received the AZD1222 COVID-19 vaccine. The V and J genes are TRBV27 and TRBJ2-7; a tentative D match to TRBD1 spans 6 bases. The specimen comprised peripheral blood, sampled 28 days after the second AZD1222 dose. The CDR3 here reads CASSSRVTGPYEQYF. The sequence in DNA is TGTGCCAGCAGTTCCCGGGTCACAGGGCCCTACGAGCAGTACTTC.